The 24 T cell receptor beta chains below all came from one sample that was sequenced in a study of cytotoxic CD8 clonotypes in ibrutinib-treated CLL (dated by TCRdb to the early 2020s). Library creation used the immunoSEQ multiplex PCR assay. Entries here come from immuneACCESS through TCRdb and include only in-frame sequences with V and J called. Some clones fail to appear in such tables; in the studies checked, an unresolved V gene covers under half of the shortfall, and the cause of the remainder is unknown. Here the sample has about 140,000 clones; 70% to 90% occur a single time. Roughly 7.2% of the sample is held by the ten biggest clonotypes. The sequenced sample was PBMCs, obtained after 36 months of ibrutinib treatment. These receptors came from a human donor with chronic lymphocytic leukemia.

Only a few counts were recorded for this clone. The J gene is TRBJ1-5, the V gene TRBV27; 7 bases line up with TRBD1. V lost 6 bases, J lost 9 bases, and 14 bases stayed unmatched. There are 15 residues in the CDR3. Germline-derived CDR1 and CDR2 are MNHEY and SMNVEV (reference sequence). CDR3 coding DNA: TGTGCCAGCAGGCCGGGACAGATAATCAGTTCGCCCCAGCATTTT. This gives the protein CASRPGQIISSPQHF.

This clone occurred a few times. This rearrangement joins TRBV5-4 to TRBJ2-6; 8 bases map to TRBD1. The CDR3 spans 18 residues. Looked up from germline, CDR1 is SGHNT and CDR2 is YYREEE (reference sequence). Losses at the gene ends were 4 bases for V and 1 base for J; bases not matched to a gene: 10. CDR3 loop: CASSTGQGFWSGANVLTF. The CDR3 DNA is TGTGCCAGCAGCACTGGACAGGGCTTCTGGTCTGGGGCCAACGTCCTGACTTTC.

This rearrangement joins TRBV6-1 to TRBJ2-7, with TRBD1 matching over 9 bases. This CDR3 has 14 amino acids. Germline-derived CDR1 and CDR2 are MNHNS and SASEGT. The ends lost 8 bases at V and 6 bases at J; junction bases unmatched: 11. CDR3 sequence (DNA): TGTGCCAGCGAGGAGAGACAGGGGGTTTCCGAGCAGTACTTC. This encodes CASEERQGVSEQYF.

The count of this clone is one. This chain connects TRBV10-1 to TRBJ2-1; D possibly corresponds to TRBD1 (6 bases). From germline, CDR1 is WNHNN and CDR2 SYGVQD (reference sequence). There are 12 residues in the CDR3. V was cut by 4 bases and J by 10 bases, with 11 bases left in between. CDR3 sequence: CASSGRTEEQFF. The DNA for the CDR3 is TGCGCCAGCAGTGGCCGGACAGAAGAGCAGTTCTTC.

V is TRBV6-5 and J is TRBJ1-2; D is unresolved. Trimming removed 4 bases at V and 4 bases at J, with 10 bases between. CDR3 size: 13 residues. Germline CDR1 and CDR2: MNHEY and SVGAGI. The CDR3 loop is CASSSPGIYGYTF. The CDR3 DNA is TGTGCCAGCAGTTCCCCAGGCATCTATGGCTACACCTTC.

V and J are TRBV2 and TRBJ1-3; perhaps TRBD1 as D (5 bases). From germline, CDR1 is SNHLY and CDR2 FYNNEI. The CDR3 covers 14 residues. With 3 bases removed from V and 3 bases from J, the gap between germline ends came to 9 bases. CDR3 residues: CASSDIGGGNTIYF. CDR3 bases: TGTGCCAGCAGTGATATTGGGGGTGGAAACACCATATATTTT.

J is TRBJ2-1 and V is TRBV10-3, with unresolved D. Trimming removed 8 bases from V and 3 bases from J, with 14 bases in between. The CDR3 runs to 14 residues. Germline assignment: CDR1 ENHRY and CDR2 SYGVKD. The CDR3 DNA reads as TGTGCCATCGGAGTGCGAGAGCTCTACAATGAGCAGTTCTTC. It specifies CAIGVRELYNEQFF.

The sample holds a few counts of this clone. Other DNA sequences within the sample encode an identical CDR3. V and J are TRBV28 and TRBJ2-7; D unclear. This CDR3 region has 12 residues. Germline assignment: CDR1 MDHEN and CDR2 SYDVKM. Trimming removed 5 bases at V and 7 bases at J, with 12 bases between. The CDR3 sequence is CASSTPGVEQYF. For the CDR3, the DNA is TGTGCCAGCAGTACCCCGGGTGTTGAGCAGTACTTC.

This clone was found once. This sequence joins TRBV30 and TRBJ2-7, with D unclear. The CDR3 covers 14 residues. V was cut by 3 bases and J by 2 bases, with 14 bases left in between. The germline V gene encodes CDR1 GTSNPN and CDR2 SVGIG (reference sequence). Here the CDR3 reads CAWSDWSPPYEQYF. Written as DNA, the CDR3 is TGTGCCTGGAGCGACTGGTCCCCTCCCTACGAGCAGTACTTC.

Only one count was recorded for this clone. CDR3 loop: CASSPDRVSEQFF. CDR3 nucleotides: TGTGCCAGCAGTCCGGACAGGGTCAGTGAGCAGTTCTTC. J is TRBJ2-1 and V is TRBV27; 8 positions agree with TRBD1. Germline CDR1 reads MNHEY; CDR2 reads SMNVEV (reference sequence). The CDR3 has 13 amino acids. The ends lost 5 bases at V and 9 bases at J; junction bases unmatched: 6.

This clone is a singleton in its sample. The rearrangement joins TRBV7-9 to TRBJ2-7; TRBD2 is a possible D gene (5 bases). Germline CDR1 and CDR2: SEHNR and FQNEAQ (reference sequence). The V gene lost 5 bases and the J gene lost 3 bases, with 8 bases spanning the gap. The CDR3 sequence is 12 residues long. CDR3: CASSLRDYEQYF. CDR3 DNA sequence: TGTGCCAGCAGCCTGAGGGACTACGAGCAGTACTTC.

This clone was detected once. The CDR3 region has the DNA TGTGCCATCAGGGGGGGACAGGGGTACGAGCAGTACTTC. Protein product: CAIRGGQGYEQYF. This chain connects TRBV10-3 to TRBJ2-7, with TRBD1 matching 10 bases. The CDR3 has 13 amino acids. The germline gives CDR1 ENHRY, CDR2 SYGVKD. The trim removed 6 bases at V and 4 bases at J, leaving 3 bases unmatched.

The gene calls are TRBV25-1 and TRBJ2-3; no clear D. The germline CDR1 and CDR2 sequences are MGHDK and SYGVNS. The CDR3 totals 14 residues. V gave up 3 bases and J gave up 1 base, with 8 bases separating them. The CDR3 DNA follows: TGTGCCAGCAGTGATAGTCAGGGCACAGATACGCAGTATTTT. It translates to CASSDSQGTDTQYF.

V and J are TRBV7-9 and TRBJ2-3; D gene ambiguous. Looked up from germline, CDR1 is SEHNR and CDR2 is FQNEAQ (reference sequence). The CDR3 totals 15 residues. V was trimmed by 4 bases and J by 1 base, leaving 12 bases between them. The CDR3 reads CASSSSSWGTDTQYF. The CDR3 coding sequence is TGTGCCAGCAGCTCTAGTAGTTGGGGCACAGATACGCAGTATTTT.

The chain couples TRBV2 to TRBJ1-2, with 8 bases identical to TRBD1. V lost 6 bases and J lost 3; bases outside the gene matches: 6. In germline, CDR1 is SNHLY, CDR2 FYNNEI. The CDR3 covers 14 residues. Here the CDR3 DNA reads TGTGCCAGCAGGGGGGCAGGGGGCTACTATGGCTACACCTTC. Translated: CASRGAGGYYGYTF.

The chain recombines TRBV6-1 with TRBJ1-2, with TRBD1 identical over 10 bases. The germline gives CDR1 MNHNS, CDR2 SASEGT. This CDR3 is built from 14 residues. The V and J ends lost 5 bases and 7 bases, in that order; junction bases with no gene match: 7. The CDR3, as DNA: TGTGCCAGCAGTCCGTGGACAGGGGGTTTTGGCTACACCTTC. It encodes CASSPWTGGFGYTF.

The chain carries TRBV18 and TRBJ2-1, with D uncertain. The germline V gene has CDR1 KGHSH and CDR2 LQKENI. Trimming shortened V by 3 bases and J by 6 bases, and 15 bases separated the two germline ends. CDR3 size: 15 residues. CDR3 nucleotide sequence: TGTGCCAGCTCACCCGGCCTCCAAAGGCTCAATGAGCAGTTCTTC. Amino acids: CASSPGLQRLNEQFF.

Here the CDR3 reads CSVEPSAGETQYF. DNA for the CDR3: TGCAGCGTTGAACCCTCCGCGGGGGAGACCCAGTACTTC. This sequence joins TRBV29-1 and TRBJ2-5; tentatively, D is TRBD2 (6 bases). Germline V lookup: CDR1 SQVTM, CDR2 ANQGSEA. Trimming cost V 2 bases and J 5 bases, with 12 bases left between them. The CDR3 runs to 13 residues.

This clone has only a few counts. V usage is TRBV4-1 and J usage is TRBJ1-2, with TRBD1 matching 8 bases. V lost 3 bases and J lost 8; bases outside the gene matches: 11. The germline gives CDR1 MGHRA, CDR2 YSYEKL. There are 15 residues in the CDR3. CDR3: CASSHGTGRGGGYTF. As DNA, the CDR3 is TGCGCCAGCAGCCACGGGACAGGCAGGGGAGGAGGCTACACCTTC.

The rearrangement uses TRBV10-3 and TRBJ1-1, with D unclear. V shed 10 bases and J shed 4 bases, with 13 bases lying between them. From germline, CDR1 is ENHRY and CDR2 SYGVKD. The CDR3 is 12 residues long. The CDR3 DNA reads TGTGCCACCACCCGGCTGGGCACTGAAGCTTTCTTT. Amino acid sequence: CATTRLGTEAFF.

The rearrangement joins TRBV15 to TRBJ2-2; 8 positions agree with TRBD2. Germline assignment: CDR1 LNHNV and CDR2 YYDKDF (reference sequence). There are 16 residues in the CDR3. V lost 3 bases, J lost 6 bases, and 9 bases stayed unmatched. The DNA for the CDR3 is TGTGCCACCAGCAGGGGAGCGGGAGATCTTGCCGGGGAGCTGTTTTTT. It is translated as CATSRGAGDLAGELFF.

The V and J genes are TRBV18 and TRBJ2-6, with D unresolved. This CDR3 comprises 15 residues. The germline V gene encodes CDR1 KGHSH and CDR2 LQKENI. The V gene lost 3 bases and the J gene lost 0 bases, with 6 bases spanning the gap. The CDR3 loop reads CASSPFDSGANVLTF. CDR3 nucleotide sequence: TGTGCCAGCTCACCGTTTGACTCTGGGGCCAACGTCCTGACTTTC.

The CDR3, as DNA: TGTGCCAGCAGCTTAGTGGCAGGGGAACCCGCAACTAATGAAAAACTGTTTTTT. Translating gives CASSLVAGEPATNEKLFF. The rearrangement joins TRBV7-9 to TRBJ1-4; a weak D match, TRBD1 (6 bases). The V gene lost 1 base and the J gene lost 0 bases, with 15 bases spanning the gap. The length of the CDR3 is 18 residues. Germline loops: CDR1 SEHNR, CDR2 FQNEAQ (reference sequence).

As DNA, the CDR3 is TGTGCCAGCAGCTTAGATCCGTATCCGCAGGGCCGGACTGGCTACACCTTC. This gives the protein CASSLDPYPQGRTGYTF. J is TRBJ1-2 and V is TRBV11-2, with D tentatively TRBD1 (5 bases). The CDR3 runs to 17 residues. Between the trimmed V and J ends, which lost 0 bases and 7 bases, there was a span of 21 bases. Germline values: CDR1 SGHAT, CDR2 FQNNGV.